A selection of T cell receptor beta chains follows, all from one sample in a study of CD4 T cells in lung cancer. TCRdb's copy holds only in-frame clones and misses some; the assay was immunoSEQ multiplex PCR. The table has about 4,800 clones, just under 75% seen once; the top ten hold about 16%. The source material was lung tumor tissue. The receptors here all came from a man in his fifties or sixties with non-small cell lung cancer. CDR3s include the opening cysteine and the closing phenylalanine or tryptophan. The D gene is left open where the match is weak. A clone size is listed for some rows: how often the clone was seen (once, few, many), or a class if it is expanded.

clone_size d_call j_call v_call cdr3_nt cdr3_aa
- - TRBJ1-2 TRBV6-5 TGTGCCAGCAGCAATGGCCTTTATGGCTACACCTTC CASSNGLYGYTF
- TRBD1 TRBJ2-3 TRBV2 TGTGCCAGCAGTGAAGCCACGACAGGGAGCACAGATACGCAGTATTTT CASSEATTGSTDTQYF
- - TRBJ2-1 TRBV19 TGTGCCGTCCGAACTTCCGCGGGGTCGAATGAGCAGTTCTTC CAVRTSAGSNEQFF
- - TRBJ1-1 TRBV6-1 TGTGCCAGCAGTGAAGCCGGGGTTTTAACTGAAGCTTTCTTT CASSEAGVLTEAFF
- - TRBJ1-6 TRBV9 TGTGCCAGCAGCCATCGGGAGAGTAATTCACCCCTCCACTTT CASSHRESNSPLHF
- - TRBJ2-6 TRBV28 TGTGCCAGCATGGAGGGGCCTGTCTCTGGGGCCAACGTCCTGACTTTC CASMEGPVSGANVLTF
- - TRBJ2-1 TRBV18 TGTGCCAGCTCACCCGGGACTTCCTACAATGAGCAGTTCTTC CASSPGTSYNEQFF
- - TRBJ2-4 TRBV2 TGTGCCAGCAGTGAATCGGAGGGGCTCGCCAAAAACATTCAGTACTTC CASSESEGLAKNIQYF
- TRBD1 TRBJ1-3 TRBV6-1 TGTGCCAGCAGTGAAGCGAGGGACAGGGGGCGGAACACCATATATTTT CASSEARDRGRNTIYF
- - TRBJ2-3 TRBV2 TGTGCCAGCAGTGACTCGGTCACAGATACGCAGTATTTT CASSDSVTDTQYF
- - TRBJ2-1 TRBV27 TGTGCCAGCAGTTTGACCAGGGTATACAATGAGCAGTTCTTC CASSLTRVYNEQFF
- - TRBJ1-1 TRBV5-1 TGCGCCAGCAGCTTGGGGCACCGATCTCACACTGAAGCTTTCTTT CASSLGHRSHTEAFF
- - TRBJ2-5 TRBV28 TGTGCCAGCAGGATGGGGCCGGGCGTTAAGACCCAGTACTTC CASRMGPGVKTQYF
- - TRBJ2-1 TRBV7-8 TGTGCCAGCAGCTATGAGATGTTACCTCGTTACAATGAGCAGTTCTTC CASSYEMLPRYNEQFF
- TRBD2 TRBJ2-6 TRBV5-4 TGTGCCAGCAGCCCGACTAGCGGGAGCAATGGGGCCAACGTCCTGACTTTC CASSPTSGSNGANVLTF
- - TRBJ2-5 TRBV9 TGTGCCAGCAGCGTAGTTAAATGGTATAGGGGGCGCGAGAGCGGGAGCTTGCTGGAGACCCAGTACTTC CASSVVKWYRGRESGSLLETQYF
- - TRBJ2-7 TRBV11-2 TGTGCCAGCAGCACAAGCGGCACCTACGAGCAGTACTTC CASSTSGTYEQYF
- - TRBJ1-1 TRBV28 TGTGCCAGCAGTACCAGGCGGGGAACCACTGAAGCTTTCTTT CASSTRRGTTEAFF
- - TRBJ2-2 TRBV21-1 TGTGCCACCGGACAGGGGAGCACCGGGGAGCTGTTTTTT CATGQGSTGELFF
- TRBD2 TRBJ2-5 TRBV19 TGTGCCAGTAGTCCCAGACTAGCGGGAGGAGAGACCCAGTACTTC CASSPRLAGGETQYF
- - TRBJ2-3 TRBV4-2 TGTGCCAGCAGCCAAGGATCAAGCGAAGGGGCAGATACGCAGTATTTT CASSQGSSEGADTQYF
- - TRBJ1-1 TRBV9 TGTGCCAGCAGCCCAACCCTTATGGGGCAGTTTAACACTGAAGCTTTCTTT CASSPTLMGQFNTEAFF
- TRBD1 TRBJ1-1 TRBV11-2 TGTGCCAGCAGCTTCACAGGGGGCGCAGGCGGGGCTTTCTTT CASSFTGGAGGAFF
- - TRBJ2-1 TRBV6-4 TGTGCCAGCAGTGACCGAGCCTCAGGCTCTGAGCAGTTCTTC CASSDRASGSEQFF
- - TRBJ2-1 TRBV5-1 TGCGCCAGCAGCTCCCCTCTTCCTAGCGCGAGCTCCTACAATGAGCAGTTCTTC CASSSPLPSASSYNEQFF
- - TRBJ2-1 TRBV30 TGTGCCTGCAACAGGGTGCGAGGCAATGAGCAGTTCTTC CACNRVRGNEQFF
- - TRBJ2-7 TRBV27 TGTGCCAGCAGTTCCTTCTACGAGCAGTACTTC CASSSFYEQYF
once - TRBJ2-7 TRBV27 TGTGCCAGCAGAATGACAACGAATTCCTACGAGCAGTACTTC CASRMTTNSYEQYF
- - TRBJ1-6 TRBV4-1 TGCGCCAGCAGCCAAGATGCCCGGACAGATAATTCACCCCTCCACTTT CASSQDARTDNSPLHF
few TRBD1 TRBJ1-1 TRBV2 TGTGCCAGCAAATCAGGGGGCGCGGGCACTGAAGCTTTCTTT CASKSGGAGTEAFF
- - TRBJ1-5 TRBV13 TGTGCCAGCAGTGTGGGGGCAAATCAGCCCCAGCATTTT CASSVGANQPQHF
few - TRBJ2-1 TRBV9 TGTGCCAGCAGTCTAAACAATGAGCAGTTCTTC CASSLNNEQFF
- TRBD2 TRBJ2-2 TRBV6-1 TGTGCCAGCAGCACTAGCGGGAGTGAGGTCGGGGAGCTGTTTTTT CASSTSGSEVGELFF
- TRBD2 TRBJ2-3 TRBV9 TGTGCCAGCAGCCCCCGACTAGCGATAGATACGCAGTATTTT CASSPRLAIDTQYF
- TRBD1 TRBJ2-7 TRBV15 TGTGCCACCAGCAGAGATTGGACAGGGGATCACGAGCAGTACTTC CATSRDWTGDHEQYF
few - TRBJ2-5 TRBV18 TGTGCCAGCTCATTCTCCGGGACATCACTGTACCAAGAGACCCAGTACTTC CASSFSGTSLYQETQYF
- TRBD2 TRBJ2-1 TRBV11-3 TGTGCCAGCAGCACGGGACTAGCGGGAGGCCCTGAGCAGTTCTTC CASSTGLAGGPEQFF
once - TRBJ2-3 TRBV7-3 TGTGCCAGCAGCACCAGCGGACTTACGACAGATACGCAGTATTTT CASSTSGLTTDTQYF
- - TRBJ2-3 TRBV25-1 TGTGCCAGCAGTGAAATGGAGAGCACAGATACGCAGTATTTT CASSEMESTDTQYF
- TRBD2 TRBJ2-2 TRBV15 TGTGCCACCAGCAGAGATCTGGGTAGCGGGACAAACACCGGGGAGCTGTTTTTT CATSRDLGSGTNTGELFF
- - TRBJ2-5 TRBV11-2 TGTGCCAGCAGCTTACTGACATTTCAAGAGACCCAGTACTTC CASSLLTFQETQYF
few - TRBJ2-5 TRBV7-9 TGTGCCAGCAGCTTATGGGCCTCCCTCGGGGGAGAGACCCAGTACTTC CASSLWASLGGETQYF
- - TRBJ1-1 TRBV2 TGTGCCAGCAGGATTGTCCAACGGACTGAAGCTTTCTTT CASRIVQRTEAFF
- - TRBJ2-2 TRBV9 TGTGCCAGCAGCGAGGCGGCAGACACCGGGGAGCTGTTTTTT CASSEAADTGELFF
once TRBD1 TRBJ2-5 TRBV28 TGTGCCAGCAACCCAGGAGGGACAGGACTCCAAGAGACCCAGTACTTC CASNPGGTGLQETQYF
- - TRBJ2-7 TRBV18 TGTGCCAGCTCACCACCGAACGGTGGGCAGTACTTC CASSPPNGGQYF
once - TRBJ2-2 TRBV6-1 TGTGCCAGCAGTGATACAAGCGAGAACACCGGGGAGCTGTTTTTT CASSDTSENTGELFF
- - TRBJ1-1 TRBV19 TGTGCCAGTAGTAACTCGGGACTGCACACTGAAGCTTTCTTT CASSNSGLHTEAFF
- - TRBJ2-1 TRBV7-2 TGTGCCAGCAGTCCCCGAGGGGACTCCGCCCGGAATGAGCAGTTCTTC CASSPRGDSARNEQFF
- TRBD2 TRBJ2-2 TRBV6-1 TGTGCCAGCAGTGAAGCAAGCGGGGGTGGCGGGGAGCTGTTTTTT CASSEASGGGGELFF
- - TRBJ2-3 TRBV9 TGTGCCAGCAGCTTCGGGCGGGTCGAAGATACGCAGTATTTT CASSFGRVEDTQYF
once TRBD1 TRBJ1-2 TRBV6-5 TGTGCCTCCAGGGGCGGGACAGGGGGAAGCTATGGCTACACCTTC CASRGGTGGSYGYTF
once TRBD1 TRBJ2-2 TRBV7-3 TGTGCCAGCAGCTCCCTGGACAGGGGGAGCACCGGGGAGCTGTTTTTT CASSSLDRGSTGELFF
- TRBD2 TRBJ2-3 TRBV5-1 TGCGCCAGCCGGTTATGGACTAGCGGGAGTGGTAGCACAGATACGCAGTATTTT CASRLWTSGSGSTDTQYF
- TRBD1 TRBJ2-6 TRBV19 TGTGCCAGTAGTACAGGGACAGGGGCTGGGGCCAACGTCCTGACTTTC CASSTGTGAGANVLTF
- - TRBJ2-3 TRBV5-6 TGTGCCAGCAGCTCCTCTGGACAATACGCAGATACGCAGTATTTT CASSSSGQYADTQYF
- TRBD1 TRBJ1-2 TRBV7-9 TGTGCCAGCAGCTTACTTCAGGGGGCGCGAGGCTACACCTTC CASSLLQGARGYTF